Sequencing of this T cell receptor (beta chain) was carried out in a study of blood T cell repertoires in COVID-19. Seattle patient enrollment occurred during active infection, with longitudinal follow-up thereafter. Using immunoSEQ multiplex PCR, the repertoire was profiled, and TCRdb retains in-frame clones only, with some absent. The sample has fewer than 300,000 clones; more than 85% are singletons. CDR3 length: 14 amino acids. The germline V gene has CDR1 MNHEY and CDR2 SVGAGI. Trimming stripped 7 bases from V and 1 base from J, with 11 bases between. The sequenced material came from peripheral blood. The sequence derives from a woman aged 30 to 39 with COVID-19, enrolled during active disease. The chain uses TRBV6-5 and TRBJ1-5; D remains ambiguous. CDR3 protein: CASTSGWSNQPQHF. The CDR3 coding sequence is TGTGCCAGCACCAGCGGTTGGAGCAATCAGCCCCAGCATTTT.